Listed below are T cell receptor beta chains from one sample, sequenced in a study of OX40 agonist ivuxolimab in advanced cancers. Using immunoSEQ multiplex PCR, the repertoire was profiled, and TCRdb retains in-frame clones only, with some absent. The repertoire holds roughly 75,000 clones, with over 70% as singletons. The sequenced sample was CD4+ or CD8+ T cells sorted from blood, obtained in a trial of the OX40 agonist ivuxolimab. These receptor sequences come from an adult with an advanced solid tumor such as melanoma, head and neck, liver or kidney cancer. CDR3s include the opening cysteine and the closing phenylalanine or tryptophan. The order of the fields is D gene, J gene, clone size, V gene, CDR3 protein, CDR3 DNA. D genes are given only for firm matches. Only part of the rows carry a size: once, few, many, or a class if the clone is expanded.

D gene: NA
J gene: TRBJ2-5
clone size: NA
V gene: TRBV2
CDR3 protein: CASNRVSETQYF
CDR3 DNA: TGTGCCAGCAACAGGGTGTCAGAGACCCAGTACTTC

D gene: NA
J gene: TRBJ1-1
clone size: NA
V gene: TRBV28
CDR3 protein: CASSLPMGAGVEAFF
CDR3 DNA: TGTGCCAGCAGTCTACCTATGGGGGCGGGGGTTGAAGCTTTCTTT

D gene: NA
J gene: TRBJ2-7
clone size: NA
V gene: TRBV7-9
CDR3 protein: CASSLSGASYEQYF
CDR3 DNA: TGTGCCAGCAGCCTCAGTGGGGCCAGTTACGAGCAGTACTTC

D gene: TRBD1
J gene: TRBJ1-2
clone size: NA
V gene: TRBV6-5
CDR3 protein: CASSLKGQAIYGYTF
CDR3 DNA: TGTGCCAGCAGTTTAAAGGGACAGGCGATATATGGCTACACCTTC

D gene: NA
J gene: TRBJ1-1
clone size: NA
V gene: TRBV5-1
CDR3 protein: CASSLQRTMNTEAFF
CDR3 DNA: TGCGCCAGCAGCCTACAGCGAACCATGAACACTGAAGCTTTCTTT

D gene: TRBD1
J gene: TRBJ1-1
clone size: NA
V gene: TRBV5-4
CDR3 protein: CASSYIQGANTEAFF
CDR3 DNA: TGTGCCAGCAGCTATATACAGGGGGCAAACACTGAAGCTTTCTTT

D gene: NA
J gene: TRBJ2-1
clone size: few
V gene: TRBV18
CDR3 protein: CASSPLPQGSYNEQFF
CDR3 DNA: TGTGCCAGCTCACCACTCCCACAGGGCTCCTACAATGAGCAGTTCTTC

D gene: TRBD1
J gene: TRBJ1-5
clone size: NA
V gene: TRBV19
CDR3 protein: CASRPGAGTGWLGSNQPQHF
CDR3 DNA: TGTGCCAGTAGACCTGGGGCCGGGACAGGGTGGTTAGGAAGCAATCAGCCCCAGCATTTT

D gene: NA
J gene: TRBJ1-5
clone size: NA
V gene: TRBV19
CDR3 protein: CASSPIGQPQHF
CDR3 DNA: TGTGCCAGTAGTCCTATAGGTCAGCCCCAGCATTTT

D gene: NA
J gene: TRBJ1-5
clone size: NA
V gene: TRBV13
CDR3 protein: CASSLRGEQPQHF
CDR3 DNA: TGTGCCAGCAGCTTGAGGGGAGAGCAGCCCCAGCATTTT

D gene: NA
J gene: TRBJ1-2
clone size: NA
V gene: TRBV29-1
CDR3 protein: CSVWTVYGYTF
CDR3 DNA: TGCAGCGTCTGGACAGTCTATGGCTACACCTTC

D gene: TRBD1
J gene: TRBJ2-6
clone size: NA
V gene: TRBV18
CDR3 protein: CASSQQGAGANVLTF
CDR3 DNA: TGTGCCAGCTCGCAACAGGGGGCTGGGGCCAACGTCCTGACTTTC

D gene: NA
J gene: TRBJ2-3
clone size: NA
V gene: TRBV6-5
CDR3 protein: CASAPPGTDTQYF
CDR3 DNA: TGTGCCAGCGCCCCCCCGGGCACAGATACGCAGTATTTT

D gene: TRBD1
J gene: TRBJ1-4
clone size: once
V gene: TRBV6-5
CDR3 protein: CASSYSRDRNEKLFF
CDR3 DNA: TGTGCCAGCAGTTACTCGAGGGACAGAAATGAAAAACTGTTTTTT

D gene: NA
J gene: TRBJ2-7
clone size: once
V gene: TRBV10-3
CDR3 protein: CAISEWGPEVSEQYF
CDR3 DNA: TGTGCCATCAGTGAGTGGGGACCGGAGGTCTCCGAGCAGTACTTC

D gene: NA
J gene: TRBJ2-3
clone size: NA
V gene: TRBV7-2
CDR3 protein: CASSLVGQFGNGDTQYF
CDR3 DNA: TGTGCCAGCAGCTTAGTAGGGCAATTCGGGAATGGAGATACGCAGTATTTT

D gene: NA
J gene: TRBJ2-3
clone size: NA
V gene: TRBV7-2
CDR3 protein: CASSPRASTDTQYF
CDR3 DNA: TGTGCCAGCAGCCCGCGTGCTAGCACAGATACGCAGTATTTT

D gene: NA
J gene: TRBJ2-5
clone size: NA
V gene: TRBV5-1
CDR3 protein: CASSLAWGRRQETQYF
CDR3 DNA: TGCGCCAGCAGCTTGGCCTGGGGTAGACGCCAAGAGACCCAGTACTTC

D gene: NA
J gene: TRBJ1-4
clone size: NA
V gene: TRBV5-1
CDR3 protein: CASSLAQRTNEKLFF
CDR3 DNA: TGCGCCAGCAGCTTGGCGCAGAGGACTAATGAAAAACTGTTTTTT

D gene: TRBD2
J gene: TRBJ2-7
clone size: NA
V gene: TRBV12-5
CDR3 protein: CAHPTSGYTYEQYF
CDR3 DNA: TGTGCTCACCCGACTAGCGGGTATACCTACGAGCAGTACTTC

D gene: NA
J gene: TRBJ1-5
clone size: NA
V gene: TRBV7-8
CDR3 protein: CASSPPLREVVYQPQHF
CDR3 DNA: TGTGCCAGTAGCCCCCCTCTCAGAGAGGTAGTATATCAGCCCCAGCATTTT

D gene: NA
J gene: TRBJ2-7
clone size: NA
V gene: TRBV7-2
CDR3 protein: CASSLTSGAPYEQYF
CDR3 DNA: TGTGCCAGCAGTCTAACTTCGGGGGCGCCTTACGAGCAGTACTTC

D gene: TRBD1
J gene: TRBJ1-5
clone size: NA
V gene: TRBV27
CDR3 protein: CASRKTGSNQPQHF
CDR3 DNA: TGTGCCAGCAGAAAGACAGGGTCGAATCAGCCCCAGCATTTT

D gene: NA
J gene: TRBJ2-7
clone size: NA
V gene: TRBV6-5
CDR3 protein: CASTPQALKPYEQYF
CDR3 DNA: TGTGCCAGCACCCCACAGGCTTTGAAGCCCTACGAGCAGTACTTC

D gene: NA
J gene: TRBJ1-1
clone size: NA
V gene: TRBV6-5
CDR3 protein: CASSYKSLMNTEAFF
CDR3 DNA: TGTGCCAGCAGTTACAAGAGTCTGATGAACACTGAAGCTTTCTTT

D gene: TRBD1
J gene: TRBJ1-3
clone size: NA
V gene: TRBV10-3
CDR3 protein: CAIRPTGGRSSGNTIYF
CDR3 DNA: TGTGCCATCAGGCCGACAGGGGGCCGAAGCTCTGGAAACACCATATATTTT

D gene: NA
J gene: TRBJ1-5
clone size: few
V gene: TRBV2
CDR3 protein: CASSEGGGGNQPQHF
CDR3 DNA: TGTGCCAGCAGTGAGGGGGGAGGAGGCAATCAGCCCCAGCATTTT

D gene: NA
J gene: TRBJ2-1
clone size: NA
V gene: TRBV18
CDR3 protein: CASSPEDESNEQFF
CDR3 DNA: TGTGCCAGCTCACCTGAAGACGAGAGTAATGAGCAGTTCTTC

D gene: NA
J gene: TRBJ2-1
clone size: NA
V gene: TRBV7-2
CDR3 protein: CASSAQGGYEQFF
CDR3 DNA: TGTGCCAGCAGCGCACAGGGGGGGTATGAGCAGTTCTTC

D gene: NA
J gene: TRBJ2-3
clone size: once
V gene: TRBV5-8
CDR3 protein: CASRGTGIDTQYF
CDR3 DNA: TGTGCCAGCAGGGGAACAGGGATAGATACGCAGTATTTT

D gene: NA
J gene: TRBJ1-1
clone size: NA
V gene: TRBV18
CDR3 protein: CASSPFSENTEAFF
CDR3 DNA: TGTGCCAGCTCACCATTCTCAGAGAACACTGAAGCTTTCTTT

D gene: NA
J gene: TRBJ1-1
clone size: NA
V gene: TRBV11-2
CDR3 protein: CASSLGDTRNTEAFF
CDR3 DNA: TGTGCCAGCAGCTTAGGGGACACCAGGAACACTGAAGCTTTCTTT

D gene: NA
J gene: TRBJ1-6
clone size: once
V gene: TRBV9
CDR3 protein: CASSAGDSYNSPLHF
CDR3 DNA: TGTGCCAGCAGCGCGGGAGACAGCTATAATTCACCCCTCCACTTT

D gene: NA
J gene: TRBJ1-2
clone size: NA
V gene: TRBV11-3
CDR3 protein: CASSSGHTNYGYTF
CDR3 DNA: TGTGCCAGCAGCTCAGGGCATACTAACTATGGCTACACCTTC

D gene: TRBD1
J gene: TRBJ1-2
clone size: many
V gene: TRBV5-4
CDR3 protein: CASSPPGGAGYTF
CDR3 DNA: TGTGCCAGCAGCCCCCCAGGGGGCGCTGGCTACACCTTC